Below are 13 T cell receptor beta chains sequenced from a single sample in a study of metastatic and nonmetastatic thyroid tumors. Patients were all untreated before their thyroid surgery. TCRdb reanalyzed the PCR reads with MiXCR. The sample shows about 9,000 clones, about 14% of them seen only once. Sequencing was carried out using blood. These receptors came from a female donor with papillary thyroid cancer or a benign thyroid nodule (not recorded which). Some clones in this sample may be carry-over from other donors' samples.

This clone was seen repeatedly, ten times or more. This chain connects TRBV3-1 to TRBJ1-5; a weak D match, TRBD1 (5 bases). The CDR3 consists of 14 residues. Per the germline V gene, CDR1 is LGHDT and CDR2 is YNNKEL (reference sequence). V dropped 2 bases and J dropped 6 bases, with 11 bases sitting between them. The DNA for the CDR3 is TGTGCCAGCAGCCAAAGCGTGCAGGGTCAGCCCCAGCATTTT. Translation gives CASSQSVQGQPQHF.

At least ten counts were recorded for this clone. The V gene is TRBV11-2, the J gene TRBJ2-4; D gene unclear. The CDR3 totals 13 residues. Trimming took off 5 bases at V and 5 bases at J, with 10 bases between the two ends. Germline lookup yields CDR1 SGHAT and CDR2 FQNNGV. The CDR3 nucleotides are TGTGCCAGCAGCCAAGACGTCCAAAACATTCAGTACTTC. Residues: CASSQDVQNIQYF.

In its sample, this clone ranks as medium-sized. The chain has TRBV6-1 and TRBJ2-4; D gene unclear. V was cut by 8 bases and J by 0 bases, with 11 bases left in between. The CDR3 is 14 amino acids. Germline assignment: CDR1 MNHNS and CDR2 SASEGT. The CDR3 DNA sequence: TGTGCCAGCCAAACGCGCGTAGCCAAAAACATTCAGTACTTC. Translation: CASQTRVAKNIQYF.

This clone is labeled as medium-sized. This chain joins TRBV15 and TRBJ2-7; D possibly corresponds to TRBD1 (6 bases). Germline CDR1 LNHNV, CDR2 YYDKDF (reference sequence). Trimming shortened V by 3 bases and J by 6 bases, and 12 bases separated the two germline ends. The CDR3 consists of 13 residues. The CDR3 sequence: CATSSQGTSEQYF. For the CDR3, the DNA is TGTGCCACCAGCAGCCAGGGGACATCCGAGCAGTACTTC.

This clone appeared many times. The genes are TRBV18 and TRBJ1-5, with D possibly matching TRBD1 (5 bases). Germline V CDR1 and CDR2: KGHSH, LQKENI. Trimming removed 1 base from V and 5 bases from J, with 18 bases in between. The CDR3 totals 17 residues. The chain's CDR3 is CASSPLLLIGGDQPQHF. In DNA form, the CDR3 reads TGTGCCAGCTCACCACTCTTGTTAATCGGGGGGGATCAGCCCCAGCATTTT.

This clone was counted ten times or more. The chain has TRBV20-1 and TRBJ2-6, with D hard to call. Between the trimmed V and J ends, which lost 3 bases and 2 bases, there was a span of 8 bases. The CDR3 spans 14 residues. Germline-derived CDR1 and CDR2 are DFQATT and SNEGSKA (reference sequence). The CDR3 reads CSASDPPGANVLTF. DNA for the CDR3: TGCAGTGCTAGTGACCCCCCTGGGGCCAACGTCCTGACTTTC.

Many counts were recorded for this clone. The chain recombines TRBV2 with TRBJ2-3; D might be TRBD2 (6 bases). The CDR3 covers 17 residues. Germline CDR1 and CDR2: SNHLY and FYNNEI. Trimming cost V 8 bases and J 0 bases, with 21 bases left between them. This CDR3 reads CASPPTGASASTDTQYF. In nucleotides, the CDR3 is TGTGCCAGCCCCCCGACTGGAGCTAGCGCCAGCACAGATACGCAGTATTTT.

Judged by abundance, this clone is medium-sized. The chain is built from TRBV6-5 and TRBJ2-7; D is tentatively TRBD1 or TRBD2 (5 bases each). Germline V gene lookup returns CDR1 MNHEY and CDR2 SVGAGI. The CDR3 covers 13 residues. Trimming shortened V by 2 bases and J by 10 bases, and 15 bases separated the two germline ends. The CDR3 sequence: CASSYRRGRTQYF. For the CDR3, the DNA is TGTGCCAGCAGTTACCGCCGGGGCCGCACTCAGTACTTC.

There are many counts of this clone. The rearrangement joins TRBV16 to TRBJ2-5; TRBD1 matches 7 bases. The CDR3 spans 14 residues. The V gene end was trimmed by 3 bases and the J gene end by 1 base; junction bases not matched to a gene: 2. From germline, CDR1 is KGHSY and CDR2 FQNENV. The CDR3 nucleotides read TGTGCCAGCAGCCACCGACAGGGCCAAGAGACCCAGTACTTC. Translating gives CASSHRQGQETQYF.

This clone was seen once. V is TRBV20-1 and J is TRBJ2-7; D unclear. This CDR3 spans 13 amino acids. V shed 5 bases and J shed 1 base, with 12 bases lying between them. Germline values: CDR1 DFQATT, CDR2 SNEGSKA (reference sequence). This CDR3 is CSAVSTSSYEQYF. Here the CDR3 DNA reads TGCAGTGCTGTGTCGACAAGTTCCTACGAGCAGTACTTC.

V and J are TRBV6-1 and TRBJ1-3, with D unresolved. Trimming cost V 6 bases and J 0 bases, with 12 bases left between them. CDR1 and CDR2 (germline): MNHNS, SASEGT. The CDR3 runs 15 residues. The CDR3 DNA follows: TGTGCCAGCAGGATGCGGGTGGACTCTGGAAACACCATATATTTT. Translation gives CASRMRVDSGNTIYF.

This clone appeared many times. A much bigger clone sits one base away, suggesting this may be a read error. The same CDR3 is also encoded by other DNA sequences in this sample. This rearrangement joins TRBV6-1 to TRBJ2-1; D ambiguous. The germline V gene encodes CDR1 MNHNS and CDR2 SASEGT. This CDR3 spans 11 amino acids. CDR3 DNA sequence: TGCGCCAGCAGTGAAGGCAATGAGCAGTTCTTC. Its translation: CASSEGNEQFF.

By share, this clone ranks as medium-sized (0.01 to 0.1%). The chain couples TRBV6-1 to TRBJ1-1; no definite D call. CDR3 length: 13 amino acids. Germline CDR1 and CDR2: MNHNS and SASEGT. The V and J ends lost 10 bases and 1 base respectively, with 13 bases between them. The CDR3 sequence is CATQALRNTEAFF. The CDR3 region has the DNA TGTGCCACCCAAGCTCTGCGGAACACTGAAGCTTTCTTT.